This T cell receptor beta chain originates from a study of early T cells in non-severe SARS-CoV-2 infection. Study-wide background: Chains were unpaired, as sequencing was done on bulk RNA from unsorted whole blood.

Germline CDR1 and CDR2: SGHNT and YENEEA. J lost 0 bases, V lost 4 bases, and 5 bases had no gene match. The CDR3 contains 16 residues. This clonotype was seen at least ten times. Researchers attached unique molecular identifiers to individual cDNA molecules. From the 5' RACE reads, TCRdb called clonotypes with MiXCR, one entry per CDR3 protein. The data show tens of thousands of distinct CDR3 sequences, 3.5% to 4.5% seen once. Sequencing was performed on whole blood. The clonotype was recovered from an adult who was a healthcare worker with PCR-confirmed SARS-CoV-2 infection or an uninfected control (not recorded which). V and J are TRBV11-3 and TRBJ2-2; 7 nucleotides align to TRBD1. CDR3: CASSSPQGSNTGELFF. The CDR3 DNA reads TGTGCCAGCAGCTCCCCACAGGGGTCGAACACCGGGGAGCTGTTTTTT.